The entry that follows covers one T cell receptor (beta chain) sequence. Assay used: immunoSEQ multiplex PCR; TCRdb lists only in-frame clones, some missing. In the table there are 200,000 or so clones, around 82% of which are singletons. The sample belongs to a study of blood T cell repertoires in COVID-19. In the study overall: Donors in the United States, Italy and Spain gave samples during acute or convalescent COVID-19. The analysed material was cDNA or gDNA that came from T cells, B-cell-depleted T cells, or PBMCs.

V lost 3 bases and J lost 3, with 10 bases in between. In germline, CDR1 is KGHDR, CDR2 SFDVKD. The CDR3 spans 14 residues. The chain has TRBV24-1 and TRBJ1-1; TRBD1 might be the D (5 bases). This clonotype was sampled from a woman aged 55-75 years with acute or convalescent COVID-19. The sample taken for sequencing was peripheral blood. CDR3 loop: CATSDADRDTEAFF. DNA of the CDR3: TGTGCCACCAGTGATGCCGACAGAGACACTGAAGCTTTCTTT.